The 9 T cell receptor beta chains given below trace back to one sample, sequenced in a study of blood T cell repertoires in COVID-19. Some clones are missing from TCRdb's copy, which holds only in-frame ones; the method was immunoSEQ multiplex PCR. Seen here are under 45,000 clones, roughly three quarters observed once, and the top ten hold around a quarter. Sequenced: peripheral blood. Every receptor here comes from a man older than 75 with acute or convalescent COVID-19.

The rearrangement joins TRBV27 to TRBJ2-7; 7 positions match TRBD2. V was clipped by 3 bases and J by 4 bases; unmatched bases: 15. The CDR3 covers 17 residues. Germline lookup yields CDR1 MNHEY and CDR2 SMNVEV (reference sequence). CDR3 sequence (DNA): TGTGCCAGCAGTTTGAGCGGGACCTCCCGGGGAGAGTACGAGCAGTACTTC. Amino acids: CASSLSGTSRGEYEQYF.

Comments on this clone: Lacking the conserved final phenylalanine or tryptophan, this CDR3 likely reflects a read error. The DNA is left out, because the CDR3 cannot be placed on it with certainty; the CDR3 is given as TCRdb lists it. The J gene is TRBJ2-7, the V gene TRBV11-2; the table assigns TRBD1, which was not confirmed against the DNA. Including both end residues, the CDR3 is 13 amino acids long. Germline V CDR1 and CDR2: SGHAT, FQNNGV. The CDR3 sequence: CASSLTGGTIYSI.

The V and J genes are TRBV7-9 and TRBJ1-2; no firm D call. The ends were cut back, 0 bases at V and 3 bases at J, with 8 bases in the middle. Germline loops: CDR1 SEHNR, CDR2 FQNEAQ (reference sequence). The CDR3 spans 14 residues. The CDR3 spells CASSLALGYYGYTF. CDR3 bases: TGTGCCAGCAGCTTAGCGCTGGGCTACTATGGCTACACCTTC.

The V call is TRBV7-9, the J call TRBJ1-6; D perhaps matches TRBD1 (5 bases). The length of the CDR3 is 12 residues. Per germline, CDR1 SEHNR and CDR2 FQNEAQ (reference sequence). V shed 3 bases and J shed 10 bases, with 7 bases lying between them. Written as DNA, the CDR3 is TGTGCCAGCAGCTTGCAGGGATCACCCCTCCACTTT. Protein sequence: CASSLQGSPLHF.

The genes are TRBV4-1 and TRBJ2-2; D is perhaps TRBD1 (7 bases). Per the germline V gene, CDR1 is MGHRA and CDR2 is YSYEKL. V was pared by 1 base and J by 8 bases, with 14 bases between. This CDR3 region has 15 residues. The CDR3 bases are TGCGCCAGCAGCCAAGGACTAGGGGGCGAAGGGGAGCTGTTTTTT. Protein sequence: CASSQGLGGEGELFF.

This clone was recorded once. The CDR3 sequence is CASSSSGQTNTEAFF. The CDR3 region has the DNA TGTGCCAGCAGCTCCTCCGGACAGACGAACACTGAAGCTTTCTTT. This sequence joins TRBV5-4 and TRBJ1-1; a weak D match, TRBD1 (6 bases). From germline, CDR1 is SGHNT and CDR2 YYREEE (reference sequence). The CDR3 totals 15 residues. Trimming removed 3 bases from V and 1 base from J, with 13 bases in between.

This chain uses TRBV6-4 with TRBJ2-1, with D unresolved. Germline CDR1 reads MRHNA; CDR2 reads SNTAGT. The ends were cut back, 6 bases at V and 5 bases at J, with 14 bases in the middle. This CDR3 has 14 amino acids. CDR3 nucleotides: TGTGCCAGCAGCCTCCTCCGACTCGACAATGAGCAGTTCTTC. Protein product: CASSLLRLDNEQFF.

CDR3 DNA: TGTGCCAGCAGCTTTGAAGGGGTCCTAAGCTACACCTTC. As protein: CASSFEGVLSYTF. The chain joins TRBV7-2 to TRBJ1-2; weak D call: TRBD1 (5 bases). The CDR3 contains 13 residues. V lost 3 bases and J lost 9, with 14 bases in between. CDR1 is SGHTA, CDR2 FQGNSA, per germline.

V and J are TRBV6-1 and TRBJ2-5; D remains ambiguous. Trimming took 2 bases from V and 1 from J, leaving 8 bases between them. CDR3 length: 14 residues. Germline V lookup: CDR1 MNHNS, CDR2 SASEGT. CDR3 sequence reads: CASSESRPQETQYF. In DNA, the CDR3 is TGTGCCAGCAGTGAATCTAGGCCCCAAGAGACCCAGTACTTC.